This record covers a single T cell receptor (beta chain). The sample comes from a study of blood T cell repertoires in COVID-19. The CDR3 runs to 13 residues. V was trimmed by 2 bases and J by 7 bases, leaving 8 bases between them. CDR1 and CDR2 from the germline V gene are SGHTA and FQGNSA. Sequencing used immunoSEQ multiplex PCR; TCRdb keeps in-frame clones, though not all of them. The sample records roughly 220,000 clones, about 83% being singletons. Among Cohort 3 donors, those recovered had two negative PCRs, clearance, or symptom resolution. The sequence was collected from a woman aged 40 to 50 who had recovered from COVID-19. The chain has TRBV7-2 and TRBJ1-4, with D maybe TRBD1 (6 bases). The sequencing sample was made of PBMCs or T cells enriched from blood (not recorded which). Here the CDR3 reads CASSLTGTEKLFF. The CDR3 region has the DNA TGTGCCAGCAGCTTAACAGGGACTGAAAAACTGTTTTTT.